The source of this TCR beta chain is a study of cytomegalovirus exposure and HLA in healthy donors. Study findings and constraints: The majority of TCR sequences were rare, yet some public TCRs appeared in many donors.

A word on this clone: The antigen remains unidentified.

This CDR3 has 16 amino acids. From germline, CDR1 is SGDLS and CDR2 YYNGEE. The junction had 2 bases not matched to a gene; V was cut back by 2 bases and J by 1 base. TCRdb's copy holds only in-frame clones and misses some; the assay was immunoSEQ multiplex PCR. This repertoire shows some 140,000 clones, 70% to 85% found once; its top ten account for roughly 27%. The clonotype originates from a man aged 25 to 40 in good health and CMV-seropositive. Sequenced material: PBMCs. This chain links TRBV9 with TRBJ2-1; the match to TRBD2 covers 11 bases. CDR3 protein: CASSVSGGGSYNEQFF. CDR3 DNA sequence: TGTGCCAGCAGCGTTAGCGGGGGGGGGTCCTACAATGAGCAGTTCTTC.